The present TCR beta chain was sequenced within a study of circulating CD8 cells and anti-PD-1 response in melanoma. Across the whole study: Seven of 13 melanoma patients received first-line anti-PD-1 therapy.

This clonotype was seen more than once but under ten times. J was trimmed by 5 bases and V by 6 bases; bases with no gene match: 13. The germline CDR1 and CDR2 sequences are LNHDA and SQIVND (reference sequence). The CDR3 sequence is 17 residues long. Sorting of live CD3+CD8+TCRalphabeta+ cells by PD-1 and/or TIGIT gave four subsets. Using roughly 16 ng of total RNA, TCR libraries were made with the QIAseq Immune Repertoire TCR panel. One entry per CDR3 protein results from TCRdb running MiXCR on the reads. The profile shows about a thousand distinct CDR3 sequences, about a tenth of them singletons. The TCR originated in a human donor with melanoma. The rearrangement joins TRBV19 to TRBJ2-7, with 13 bases matching TRBD2. Source: CD8+ T cells from PBMCs, taken at baseline or after one month of anti-PD-1 therapy (not recorded which). The CDR3 is CASSSTSGGPLGHEQYF. The CDR3, as DNA: TGTGCCAGTAGCTCGACTAGCGGGGGGCCCCTAGGCCACGAGCAGTACTTC.